This TCR beta chain emerged from a study of PD-1 blockade in classical Hodgkin lymphoma. Repertoires were generated with immunoSEQ multiplex PCR, while TCRdb's copy carries only in-frame clones and drops some. Here the sample spans roughly 70,000 clones, roughly 93% being singletons. Time point: newly diagnosed, previously untreated cHL patient sample. Trimming took off 6 bases at V and 7 bases at J, with 12 bases between the two ends. Germline assignment: CDR1 DFQATT and CDR2 SNEGSKA (reference sequence). The CDR3 is 11 residues long. Sequenced: peripheral blood mononuclear cells (PBMCs). This sequence originates from a human donor with classical Hodgkin lymphoma. V is TRBV20-1 and J is TRBJ1-2; D is uncertain. CDR3 in DNA: TGCAGTGCCTCATGGAAGGGTGGCTACACCTTC. Translation: CSASWKGGYTF.